This is a list of T cell receptor beta chains from one sample in a study of T-cell memory formation after mild COVID-19. TCRdb re-called the 5' RACE reads with MiXCR, one entry per CDR3 protein. Of about 410,000 distinct CDR3 sequences listed, approximately 19% are singletons. Sequencing used PBMCs or a T cell subset sorted from them (not recorded which). The source of these receptors is a man younger than 35 who had mild COVID-19 (a few samples of this study predate the infection). Cell type and time point are not known. The CDR3 runs from the conserved cysteine through the conserved F or W. The order of the fields is V gene, D gene, clone size, J gene, CDR3 DNA, CDR3 protein. The D gene is left open where the match is weak. The size field is filled for only some rows; it gives once, few, many or a size class.

V gene: TRBV6-9; D gene: NA; clone size: few; J gene: TRBJ1-4; CDR3 DNA: TGTGCCAGCAGTTTAGCCGGCAGAGGGTGTAATGAAAAACTGTTTTTT; CDR3 protein: CASSLAGRGCNEKLFF
V gene: TRBV6-4; D gene: NA; clone size: many; J gene: TRBJ1-5; CDR3 DNA: TGTGCCAGCAGTGACACGGGGGATCAGCCCCAGCATTTT; CDR3 protein: CASSDTGDQPQHF
V gene: TRBV27; D gene: NA; clone size: NA; J gene: TRBJ1-2; CDR3 DNA: TGTGCCAGCAGACACTTCCAGGGGAATGGCTACACCTTC; CDR3 protein: CASRHFQGNGYTF
V gene: TRBV7-9; D gene: NA; clone size: NA; J gene: TRBJ1-1; CDR3 DNA: TGTGCCAGCCACCTGGGGAACACTGAAGCTTTCTTT; CDR3 protein: CASHLGNTEAFF
V gene: TRBV5-1; D gene: NA; clone size: few; J gene: TRBJ2-6; CDR3 DNA: TGCGCCAGCAGCCCAGGACAAGGGGCCTCTGGGGCCAACGTCCTGACTTTC; CDR3 protein: CASSPGQGASGANVLTF
V gene: TRBV4-3; D gene: NA; clone size: many; J gene: TRBJ2-6; CDR3 DNA: TGCGCCAGCAGCCAACCCGAGGGCTCTGGGGCCAACGTCCTGACTTTC; CDR3 protein: CASSQPEGSGANVLTF
V gene: TRBV5-6; D gene: TRBD1; clone size: NA; J gene: TRBJ1-1; CDR3 DNA: TGTGCCAGCAGCGTCGACAGGGGTGTGGGGAGCACTGAAGCTTTCTTT; CDR3 protein: CASSVDRGVGSTEAFF
V gene: TRBV20-1; D gene: NA; clone size: few; J gene: TRBJ1-1; CDR3 DNA: TGCAGTGCTAGAGAAGCGGGGGGGCTGAACACTGAAGCTTTCTTT; CDR3 protein: CSAREAGGLNTEAFF
V gene: TRBV5-1; D gene: NA; clone size: NA; J gene: TRBJ2-1; CDR3 DNA: TGCGCCAGCACCGCGGCCCATGAGCAGTTCTTC; CDR3 protein: CASTAAHEQFF
V gene: TRBV5-1; D gene: NA; clone size: NA; J gene: TRBJ1-1; CDR3 DNA: TGCGCCAGCAGCTCCACGACCGGGACGGGGAACACTGAAGCTTTCTTT; CDR3 protein: CASSSTTGTGNTEAFF
V gene: TRBV5-1; D gene: NA; clone size: few; J gene: TRBJ1-3; CDR3 DNA: TGCGCCAGCAGCCACGACCGCGGTATCTCTGGAAACACCATATATTTT; CDR3 protein: CASSHDRGISGNTIYF
V gene: TRBV20-1; D gene: TRBD1; clone size: few; J gene: TRBJ1-5; CDR3 DNA: TGCAGTGCTAAAACCCGACAGGGGGGGCAGCCCCAGCATTTT; CDR3 protein: CSAKTRQGGQPQHF
V gene: TRBV4-1; D gene: NA; clone size: NA; J gene: TRBJ2-1; CDR3 DNA: TGCGCCAGCAGCCAAGTTAGTACTAGGAGGGACAATGAGCAGTTCTTC; CDR3 protein: CASSQVSTRRDNEQFF
V gene: TRBV12-3/TRBV12-4; D gene: NA; clone size: few; J gene: TRBJ2-2; CDR3 DNA: TGTGCCAGCAAATTAATCGTCGGGGACACCGGGGAGCTGTTTTTT; CDR3 protein: CASKLIVGDTGELFF
V gene: TRBV12-3/TRBV12-4; D gene: NA; clone size: NA; J gene: TRBJ2-3; CDR3 DNA: TGTGCCAGCAGTTACCCTAGGAGAACAGATACGCAGTATTTT; CDR3 protein: CASSYPRRTDTQYF
V gene: TRBV5-5; D gene: NA; clone size: few; J gene: TRBJ2-5; CDR3 DNA: TGTGCCAGCAGCCTGGGCTATGGACAAGAGACCCAGTACTTC; CDR3 protein: CASSLGYGQETQYF
V gene: TRBV20-1; D gene: NA; clone size: NA; J gene: TRBJ2-3; CDR3 DNA: TGCAGTGCTAGAGATCGCATGTCAGATACGCAGTATTTT; CDR3 protein: CSARDRMSDTQYF
V gene: TRBV21-1; D gene: NA; clone size: few; J gene: TRBJ1-5; CDR3 DNA: TGTGCCAGCAGCAAAGTAGCGGGACAGGGAGGAAACCAGCCCCAGCATTTT; CDR3 protein: CASSKVAGQGGNQPQHF
V gene: TRBV7-3; D gene: NA; clone size: NA; J gene: TRBJ2-2; CDR3 DNA: TGTGCCAGCAGCCCAAACAGGAACACCGGGGAGCTGTTTTTT; CDR3 protein: CASSPNRNTGELFF
V gene: TRBV6-2/TRBV6-3; D gene: NA; clone size: NA; J gene: TRBJ1-1; CDR3 DNA: TGTGCCAGCAGTAGGTCCGGGAGAGACACTGAAGCTTTCTTT; CDR3 protein: CASSRSGRDTEAFF
V gene: TRBV5-1; D gene: NA; clone size: many; J gene: TRBJ1-1; CDR3 DNA: TGCGCCAGCACAGACAGCCGATCCAACACTGAAGCTTTCTTT; CDR3 protein: CASTDSRSNTEAFF
V gene: TRBV25-1; D gene: TRBD1; clone size: NA; J gene: TRBJ1-2; CDR3 DNA: TGTGCCAGCAGTGAAAATTCCCCCATCCCCCCCAGGGGGCTGAGTGGCTACACCTTC; CDR3 protein: CASSENSPIPPRGLSGYTF
V gene: TRBV5-1; D gene: TRBD1; clone size: NA; J gene: TRBJ1-2; CDR3 DNA: TGCGCCAGCAGCTCGGGACAGGGAGGAGGGCGCAACTATGGCTACACCTTC; CDR3 protein: CASSSGQGGGRNYGYTF
V gene: TRBV11-2; D gene: NA; clone size: NA; J gene: TRBJ1-1; CDR3 DNA: TGTGCCAGCAGCTCTGTAAACCGAAACACTGAAGCTTTCTTT; CDR3 protein: CASSSVNRNTEAFF
V gene: TRBV6-1; D gene: TRBD1; clone size: few; J gene: TRBJ1-5; CDR3 DNA: TGTGCCAGTCGACAGGGTGTACAGCCCCAGCATTTT; CDR3 protein: CASRQGVQPQHF
V gene: TRBV12-3/TRBV12-4; D gene: NA; clone size: few; J gene: TRBJ1-3; CDR3 DNA: TGTGCCAGCAGGGCTACTACTGGAAACACCATATATTTT; CDR3 protein: CASRATTGNTIYF
V gene: TRBV3-1; D gene: TRBD1; clone size: NA; J gene: TRBJ2-1; CDR3 DNA: TGTGCCAGCAGCCGCATTCGAGGGACAGAGCACAATGAGCAGTTCTTC; CDR3 protein: CASSRIRGTEHNEQFF
V gene: TRBV20-1; D gene: TRBD2; clone size: few; J gene: TRBJ2-5; CDR3 DNA: TGCAGTGCTCGGACTAGCGGGATTCCACAAGAGACCCAGTACTTC; CDR3 protein: CSARTSGIPQETQYF
V gene: TRBV12-3/TRBV12-4; D gene: TRBD1; clone size: NA; J gene: TRBJ2-5; CDR3 DNA: TGTGCCAGCCGCCCCGGGACAGAAGAGACCCAGTACTTC; CDR3 protein: CASRPGTEETQYF
V gene: TRBV5-1; D gene: TRBD1; clone size: NA; J gene: TRBJ2-7; CDR3 DNA: TGCGCCAGCAGCTATGGGGACAGAGTCTACGAGCAGTACTTC; CDR3 protein: CASSYGDRVYEQYF
V gene: TRBV19; D gene: TRBD1; clone size: few; J gene: TRBJ1-2; CDR3 DNA: TGTGCCAGTAGTCCGGGACAGGGAAAAGCCTATGGCTACACCTTC; CDR3 protein: CASSPGQGKAYGYTF
V gene: TRBV4-3; D gene: NA; clone size: few; J gene: TRBJ2-7; CDR3 DNA: TGCGCCAGCAGCCAAGGGGGGGGGCGCTTTTACGAGCAGTACTTC; CDR3 protein: CASSQGGGRFYEQYF
V gene: TRBV4-3; D gene: NA; clone size: NA; J gene: TRBJ1-1; CDR3 DNA: TGCGCCAGCAGCCAAGGGTGGACAGTCTCGAGGGCTTTCTTT; CDR3 protein: CASSQGWTVSRAFF
V gene: TRBV2; D gene: TRBD1; clone size: NA; J gene: TRBJ2-5; CDR3 DNA: TGTGCCAGCAGTGTGTGGGACAGGGGGCGAGAGACCCAGTACTTC; CDR3 protein: CASSVWDRGRETQYF
V gene: TRBV12-3/TRBV12-4; D gene: TRBD1; clone size: few; J gene: TRBJ2-1; CDR3 DNA: TGTGCCAGCAGTTTTTATTCAGGGGGCAATGAGCAGTTCTTC; CDR3 protein: CASSFYSGGNEQFF
V gene: TRBV12-3/TRBV12-4; D gene: NA; clone size: many; J gene: TRBJ1-4; CDR3 DNA: TGTGCCAGCAGGGTGTCAACTAATGAAAAACTGTTTTTT; CDR3 protein: CASRVSTNEKLFF
V gene: TRBV15; D gene: NA; clone size: few; J gene: TRBJ1-2; CDR3 DNA: TGTGCCACCAGCAAGGAAAGATATGGCTACACCTTC; CDR3 protein: CATSKERYGYTF
V gene: TRBV18; D gene: NA; clone size: few; J gene: TRBJ1-2; CDR3 DNA: TGTGCCAGCTCAGGCGACAGGTTCTATGGCTACACCTTC; CDR3 protein: CASSGDRFYGYTF
V gene: TRBV4-2; D gene: TRBD2; clone size: few; J gene: TRBJ2-3; CDR3 DNA: TGTGCCAGCAGCCAAGTTATCGCTAGCGGGGCGGACACAGATACGCAGTATTTT; CDR3 protein: CASSQVIASGADTDTQYF
V gene: TRBV11-1; D gene: TRBD2; clone size: NA; J gene: TRBJ2-3; CDR3 DNA: TGTGCCAGCAGCTGGGGACTAGCAGATACGCAGTATTTT; CDR3 protein: CASSWGLADTQYF
V gene: TRBV5-1; D gene: NA; clone size: few; J gene: TRBJ1-1; CDR3 DNA: TGCGCCAGCAGCCACGGACAGCAACTGAACACTGAAGCTTTCTTT; CDR3 protein: CASSHGQQLNTEAFF
V gene: TRBV4-3; D gene: NA; clone size: NA; J gene: TRBJ1-5; CDR3 DNA: TGCGCCAGCAGCGTTAGCAGCAATCAGCCCCAGCATTTT; CDR3 protein: CASSVSSNQPQHF
V gene: TRBV29-1; D gene: NA; clone size: NA; J gene: TRBJ1-2; CDR3 DNA: TGCAGCGTTACCCGCGCTAACTATGGCTACACCTTC; CDR3 protein: CSVTRANYGYTF
V gene: TRBV4-1; D gene: TRBD2; clone size: once; J gene: TRBJ2-3; CDR3 DNA: TGCGCCAGCAGCCAACCGGGGGGAGGCACAGATACGCAGTATTTT; CDR3 protein: CASSQPGGGTDTQYF
V gene: TRBV7-2; D gene: TRBD1; clone size: NA; J gene: TRBJ2-3; CDR3 DNA: TGTGCCAGCAGCTTAGTCGGACAGGGGGTAGATACGCAGTATTTT; CDR3 protein: CASSLVGQGVDTQYF
V gene: TRBV21-1; D gene: NA; clone size: few; J gene: TRBJ1-1; CDR3 DNA: TGTGCCATCCCGCCGAGGCGGGGTGAAGCTTTCTTT; CDR3 protein: CAIPPRRGEAFF
V gene: TRBV10-2; D gene: TRBD2; clone size: few; J gene: TRBJ2-1; CDR3 DNA: TGCGCCAGCAGCCGGACTAGCGGGCAGCAGTTCTTC; CDR3 protein: CASSRTSGQQFF
V gene: TRBV13; D gene: TRBD2; clone size: few; J gene: TRBJ2-2; CDR3 DNA: TGTGCCAGCAGCCAAGAGCGGGGGAGCACCGGGGAGCTGTTTTTT; CDR3 protein: CASSQERGSTGELFF
V gene: TRBV6-6; D gene: TRBD2; clone size: few; J gene: TRBJ2-1; CDR3 DNA: TGTGCCAGCGCCAAGGGACTAGCTGGTGACAATGAGCAGTTCTTC; CDR3 protein: CASAKGLAGDNEQFF
V gene: TRBV28; D gene: NA; clone size: few; J gene: TRBJ1-5; CDR3 DNA: TGTGCCAGCAGTCAGGGCAAGAGGCCCCAGCATTTT; CDR3 protein: CASSQGKRPQHF
V gene: TRBV11-2; D gene: NA; clone size: NA; J gene: TRBJ2-1; CDR3 DNA: TGTGCCAGCAGCCCGTGGACAGTGGGTGAGCAGTTCTTC; CDR3 protein: CASSPWTVGEQFF